Shown below are 28 T cell receptor beta chains from a single sample sequenced in a study of OX40 agonist ivuxolimab in advanced cancers. Sequencing used immunoSEQ multiplex PCR; TCRdb keeps in-frame clones, though not all of them. The sample holds about 20,000 clones, over 80% seen once. Sequenced here: CD4+ or CD8+ T cells sorted from blood, sampled in a trial of the OX40 agonist ivuxolimab. All receptors derive from an adult with an advanced solid tumor such as melanoma, head and neck, liver or kidney cancer.

This chain connects TRBV4-1 to TRBJ2-7; 11 bases agree with TRBD1. CDR3 size: 15 residues. Germline CDR1 MGHRA, CDR2 YSYEKL. V gave up 4 bases and J gave up 4 bases; unmatched junction bases: 6. CDR3 region: CASSLTGQGDYEQYF. The DNA of the CDR3 is TGCGCCAGCAGCCTTACGGGACAGGGGGATTACGAGCAGTACTTC.

This sequence joins TRBV19 and TRBJ2-1; TRBD2 might be the D (6 bases). The CDR3 contains 13 residues. Germline values: CDR1 LNHDA, CDR2 SQIVND (reference sequence). V was clipped by 7 bases and J by 9 bases, with 16 bases between them. This CDR3 reads CASMTARGTEQFF. The CDR3 DNA reads TGTGCCAGTATGACAGCCCGGGGGACTGAGCAGTTCTTC.

The chain has TRBV27 and TRBJ2-3; D is possibly TRBD1 (6 bases). CDR1 and CDR2 from the germline V gene are MNHEY and SMNVEV (reference sequence). The length of the CDR3 is 12 residues. The CDR3 region has the DNA TGTGCGTGCGAGGGGGAAGGAGATACGCAGTATTTT. It translates to CACEGEGDTQYF.

The chain has TRBV18 and TRBJ2-7, with D unresolved. The germline CDR1 and CDR2 sequences are KGHSH and LQKENI. This CDR3 is built from 14 residues. V lost 0 bases and J 6 bases, leaving 12 bases between the germline ends. The DNA of the CDR3 is TGTGCCAGCTCACCACCTGTTTCGGGTGGCGAGCAGTACTTC. Amino acids: CASSPPVSGGEQYF.

The chain combines TRBV6-6 with TRBJ1-2; tentatively, D is TRBD1 (6 bases). The V gene's germline CDR1 is MNHNY and CDR2 SVGAGI (reference sequence). V was cut by 0 bases and J by 6 bases, with 11 bases left in between. The CDR3 has 14 residues. The CDR3 is CASSYSIRGDGYTF. The CDR3, as DNA: TGTGCCAGCAGTTACTCGATCAGGGGCGATGGCTACACCTTC.

The chain is built from TRBV11-1 and TRBJ1-6; D is uncertain. V was cut by 3 bases and J by 7 bases, with 10 bases left in between. CDR1 is SGHAT, CDR2 FQDESV, per germline (reference sequence). This CDR3 has 14 amino acids. The CDR3 bases are TGTGCCAGCAGCTTTGAGGGTCCCAATTCACCCCTCCACTTT. Its protein product is CASSFEGPNSPLHF.

The V call is TRBV19, the J call TRBJ2-7; tentative D call: TRBD1 (5 bases). With 5 bases removed from V and 3 bases from J, the gap between germline ends came to 17 bases. Per germline, CDR1 LNHDA and CDR2 SQIVND (reference sequence). The length of the CDR3 is 15 residues. For the CDR3, the DNA is TGTGCCAGTAGTCCGGGCCATCTGGGGCGCTACGAGCAGTACTTC. Translation: CASSPGHLGRYEQYF.

The rearrangement links TRBV7-9 to TRBJ1-2; D might be TRBD1 (6 bases). CDR3 length: 14 residues. Germline CDR1 reads SEHNR; CDR2 reads FQNEAQ (reference sequence). V dropped 2 bases and J dropped 5 bases, with 12 bases sitting between them. CDR3 DNA: TGTGCCAGCAGCTTACCAGGGGAGTGGTATGGCTACACCTTC. Translated: CASSLPGEWYGYTF.

Relative to its sample, this clone is medium-sized (0.01 to 0.1%). The V and J genes are TRBV27 and TRBJ2-4; D possibly matches TRBD1 or TRBD2 (5 bases each). The CDR3 is 15 residues long. Trimming took off 2 bases at V and 0 bases at J, with 8 bases between the two ends. Germline assignment: CDR1 MNHEY and CDR2 SMNVEV (reference sequence). This CDR3 reads CASSLGGLAKNIQYF. As DNA, the CDR3 is TGTGCCAGCAGTTTAGGGGGTCTAGCCAAAAACATTCAGTACTTC.

V gene TRBV5-8 combines with J gene TRBJ1-5, with 8 bases that match TRBD1. CDR1 and CDR2 (germline): SGHTS, YDEGEE. CDR3 length: 14 amino acids. Trimming cost V 2 bases and J 7 bases; bases outside gene matches: 5. The CDR3 here is CASSFQTGVQPQHF. The CDR3 DNA is TGTGCCAGCAGCTTCCAGACAGGGGTCCAGCCCCAGCATTTT.

This clone was observed once. The chain employs TRBV29-1 and TRBJ1-1, with D tentatively TRBD1 (5 bases). V was shortened by 3 bases and J by 0 bases, with 8 bases between the two germline ends. CDR1 is SQVTM, CDR2 ANQGSEA, per germline. This CDR3 is 13 amino acids long. The CDR3: CSVDQGMNTEAFF. The CDR3 region has the DNA TGCAGCGTTGATCAGGGCATGAACACTGAAGCTTTCTTT.

This chain connects TRBV7-9 to TRBJ2-7, with D perhaps TRBD1 (7 bases). Per the germline V gene, CDR1 is SEHNR and CDR2 is FQNEAQ (reference sequence). With 5 bases removed from V and 1 base from J, the gap between germline ends came to 18 bases. The CDR3 is 16 amino acids. The chain's CDR3 is CASSHSTGRFSYEQYF. The CDR3 nucleotides are TGTGCCAGCAGCCATTCGACAGGGAGGTTTTCCTACGAGCAGTACTTC. The full variable domain, in which reference TRBV7-9 and TRBJ2-7 provide the parts outside the CDR3, is DTGVSQNPRHKITKRGQNVTFRCDPISEHNRLYWYRQTLGQGPEFLTYFQNEAQLEKSRLLSDRFSAERPKGSFSTLEIQRTEQGDSAMYLCASSHSTGRFSYEQYFGPGTRLTVT.

This chain connects TRBV4-3 to TRBJ1-3, with D possibly TRBD1 on 6 matching bases. There are 16 residues in the CDR3. Per germline, CDR1 LGHNA and CDR2 YSLEER. Trimming shortened V by 0 bases and J by 0 bases, and 9 bases separated the two germline ends. The CDR3 coding sequence is TGCGCCAGCAGCCAAGATCCGGACAGCTCTGGAAACACCATATATTTT. Its protein product is CASSQDPDSSGNTIYF.

The chain has TRBV5-8 and TRBJ1-5; D is possibly TRBD1 (5 bases). There are 16 residues in the CDR3. V was cut by 1 base and J by 5 bases, with 16 bases left in between. Germline V gene lookup returns CDR1 SGHTS and CDR2 YDEGEE. The CDR3 is CASSLRPGRFDQPQHF. CDR3 nucleotides: TGTGCCAGCAGCTTGAGGCCAGGGAGATTTGATCAGCCCCAGCATTTT.

The chain combines TRBV2 with TRBJ1-6; D is unclear. Germline CDR1 is SNHLY and CDR2 is FYNNEI. The CDR3 length is 15 residues. The V and J ends lost 10 bases and 0 bases respectively, with 13 bases between them. CDR3 protein: CATRSISSYNSPLHF. The DNA for the CDR3 is TGTGCCACCAGGAGTATAAGCTCCTATAATTCACCCCTCCACTTT.

This sequence joins TRBV11-2 and TRBJ2-1; 12 nucleotides line up with TRBD1. Germline V gene data show CDR1 as SGHAT and CDR2 as FQNNGV. V trimming: 4 bases; J trimming: 8 bases; junction bases outside the gene matches: 9. The CDR3 loop spans 16 amino acids. The CDR3 DNA reads as TGTGCCAGCAGCTCTAGCCCCGGGACAGGGGGCGATGAGCAGTTCTTC. It specifies CASSSSPGTGGDEQFF.

The chain is built from TRBV5-6 and TRBJ2-7, with 7 positions matching TRBD2. Trimming took 4 bases from V and 3 from J; bases not matched to a gene: 10. CDR1 is SGHDT, CDR2 YYEEEE, per germline. CDR3 length: 15 residues. This chain's CDR3 is CASSPTSGNLYEQYF. DNA for the CDR3: TGTGCCAGCAGCCCGACCAGCGGGAACCTCTACGAGCAGTACTTC.

This chain connects TRBV28 to TRBJ2-7; 9 bases are a match to TRBD2. Germline CDR1 and CDR2: MDHEN and SYDVKM. Trimming cost V 3 bases and J 1 base; bases outside gene matches: 13. CDR3 size: 18 residues. The DNA for the CDR3 is TGTGCCAGCAGTTTCGCTAGCGGGACCTACACCGAATCCTACGAGCAGTACTTC. Amino acids: CASSFASGTYTESYEQYF.

The chain combines TRBV5-6 with TRBJ1-6; D might be TRBD1 (5 bases). Trimming removed 7 bases from V and 6 bases from J, with 14 bases in between. Germline CDR1 and CDR2: SGHDT and YYEEEE. The CDR3 is 14 residues long. The CDR3, as DNA: TGTGCCAGCTCCCCGGGGGTCAGTAATTCACCCCTCCACTTT. Protein: CASSPGVSNSPLHF.

The chain carries TRBV19 and TRBJ1-4; tentatively, D is TRBD1 (5 bases). The CDR3 covers 16 residues. Germline CDR1 reads LNHDA; CDR2 reads SQIVND (reference sequence). V gave up 7 bases and J gave up 7 bases, with 22 bases separating them. The CDR3 is CASIPHWGERSEKLFF. The CDR3 nucleotides are TGTGCCAGTATTCCACATTGGGGGGAACGGAGTGAAAAACTGTTTTTT. The entire variable domain, with the rest obtained from reference TRBV19 and TRBJ1-4, is as follows: DGGITQSPKYLFRKEGQNVTLSCEQNLNHDAMYWYRQDPGQGLRLIYYSQIVNDFQKGDIAEGYSVSREKKESFPLTVTSAQKNPTAFYLCASIPHWGERSEKLFFGSGTQLSVL.

The chain uses TRBV6-1 and TRBJ1-5; D unresolved. V lost 3 bases and J 1 base, leaving 10 bases between the germline ends. CDR1 MNHNS and CDR2 SASEGT come from the germline V gene. This CDR3 contains 15 residues. CDR3 sequence reads: CASSEWAESNQPQHF. CDR3 nucleotides: TGTGCCAGCAGTGAGTGGGCGGAGAGCAATCAGCCCCAGCATTTT.

V gene TRBV7-6 combines with J gene TRBJ2-7, with TRBD2 as a possible D gene (6 bases). Trimming took off 5 bases at V and 2 bases at J, with 13 bases between the two ends. This CDR3 is built from 14 residues. Germline CDR1 is SGHVS and CDR2 is FNYEAQ. The CDR3 reads CASSETSGAYEQYF. The CDR3 DNA follows: TGTGCCAGCAGCGAGACATCGGGGGCCTACGAGCAGTACTTC.

This clone was counted a single time. The CDR3 loop reads CASSLGVSFEQYF. As DNA, the CDR3 is TGCGCCAGCAGCTTGGGTGTCAGCTTCGAGCAGTACTTC. The rearrangement links TRBV5-1 to TRBJ2-7; unclear D gene. The length of the CDR3 is 13 residues. Germline assignment: CDR1 SGHRS and CDR2 YFSETQ. Trimming pared 0 bases from V and 6 bases from J, leaving 10 bases between.

Details on this clone: The same CDR3 can be traced to other DNA sequences in this sample. The CDR3 spells CASSQTGTGYGYTF. CDR3 in DNA: TGCGCCAGCAGCCAAACCGGGACAGGGTATGGCTACACCTTC. The rearrangement uses TRBV4-3 and TRBJ1-2; 9 bases are a match to TRBD1. Germline CDR1 is LGHNA and CDR2 is YSLEER. The CDR3 contains 14 residues. V shed 2 bases, J shed 5 bases, and the junction held 3 bases outside the gene matches.

This clone was recorded once. The genes are TRBV27 and TRBJ2-3; perhaps TRBD2 as D (5 bases). Germline CDR1 and CDR2: MNHEY and SMNVEV (reference sequence). This CDR3 spans 13 amino acids. The V end was cut by 5 bases, the J end by 6 bases, with 12 bases between. The CDR3 region is CASSITGWDTQYF. Written as DNA, the CDR3 is TGTGCCAGCAGTATAACGGGGTGGGATACGCAGTATTTT.

This clone was seen a single time. The chain is built from TRBV7-2 and TRBJ1-2; TRBD1 agrees at 9 bases. J was trimmed by 4 bases and V by 1 base; bases with no gene match: 1. The CDR3 covers 14 residues. CDR1 SGHTA and CDR2 FQGNSA come from the germline V gene. The CDR3 DNA reads as TGTGCCAGCAGCTTAGGGGACAGGGTCTATGGCTACACCTTC. It codes for CASSLGDRVYGYTF.

The rearrangement joins TRBV4-1 to TRBJ1-5; D remains ambiguous. The CDR3 contains 13 residues. Germline CDR1 reads MGHRA; CDR2 reads YSYEKL. Trimming removed 1 base at V and 8 bases at J, with 9 bases between. The CDR3 DNA sequence: TGCGCCAGCAGCCAAGTTTTATCGGAGCCCCAGCATTTT. Protein product: CASSQVLSEPQHF.

The chain is built from TRBV4-3 and TRBJ2-1, with D possibly matching TRBD2 (6 bases). The V gene's germline CDR1 is LGHNA and CDR2 YSLEER. The CDR3 sequence is 15 residues long. The ends were cut back, 5 bases at V and 3 bases at J, with 14 bases in the middle. Here the CDR3 DNA reads TGCGCCAGCAGCAAAGGGGCGGGAAGCTACAATGAGCAGTTCTTC. It codes for CASSKGAGSYNEQFF.